This T cell receptor beta chain appears in the sequencing data of a study of blood T cells in healthy people across ages. With a J-beta primer mix and a sample-barcoded 5' primer, a second PCR ran roughly 6 to 12 cycles. Each TCR beta cDNA got a 12-nucleotide random molecular identifier. MiXCR, run by TCRdb on the 5' RACE reads, gives a single entry per CDR3 protein. The repertoire holds under 800,000 distinct CDR3 sequences, 40% to 45% seen once, with 20% to 25% in the top ten. CDR3 length: 18 residues. Germline CDR1 and CDR2: SEHNR and FQNEAQ (reference sequence). V lost 5 bases, J lost 0 bases, and 9 bases stayed unmatched. Each donor was a healthy Caucasian individual from Russia, aged about 6 to 95. Each donor supplied 8 to 10 milliliters of peripheral blood.

The source material was blood. The sequence came from a woman aged 55-69 years in good health. V and J are TRBV7-9 and TRBJ2-3, with 12 bases fitting TRBD2. CDR3 sequence (DNA): TGTGCCAGCAGCCCCACTAGCGGGAGGAAAACTAGCACAGATACGCAGTATTTT. Translation: CASSPTSGRKTSTDTQYF.